This is a list of T cell receptor beta chains from one sample in a study of cytomegalovirus exposure and HLA in healthy donors. Repertoires were generated with immunoSEQ multiplex PCR, while TCRdb's copy carries only in-frame clones and drops some. Of 200,000 to 250,000 clones listed, roughly four fifths are singletons. Sequencing was done on a sample of PBMCs. The source is a girl between 10 and 17 years old in good health and CMV-seronegative. CDR3s include the opening cysteine and the closing phenylalanine or tryptophan. Clone size is given for some rows only: seen once, a few or many times, or a class if the clone is expanded.

TRBV7-2	13	TRBJ2-1	.	CASSLTAYNEQFF
TRBV11-2	16	TRBJ2-1	.	CASSWTEGSSYNEQFF
TRBV2	14	TRBJ2-2	.	CASKGTHNTGELFF
TRBV27	15	TRBJ1-5	.	CASSWGQGSNQPQHF
TRBV15	17	TRBJ2-5	.	CATSRDGEAGSQETQYF
TRBV10-3	13	TRBJ1-5	.	CATLGGTGQPQHF
TRBV18	11	TRBJ2-7	.	CASSPGAEQYF
TRBV2	15	TRBJ2-7	.	CASGNADIGSYEQYF
TRBV19	15	TRBJ1-6	.	CASRRQGAGGSPLHF
TRBV11-3	15	TRBJ2-1	.	CASSLAGVGYNEQFF
TRBV7-2	13	TRBJ2-5	.	CASSFYRGETQYF
TRBV28	14	TRBJ1-1	.	CASSRGDRGTEAFF
TRBV13	17	TRBJ2-3	.	CASSHRTSGSRTDTQYF
TRBV20-1	11	TRBJ1-1	.	CSAPDGLAAAF
TRBV7-9	14	TRBJ2-1	.	CASSSQGPDNEQFF
TRBV5-4	14	TRBJ2-7	.	CASRVGSSSYEQYF
TRBV9	15	TRBJ2-1	.	CASSVNRTTFDEQFF
TRBV28	15	TRBJ2-6	.	CASSFEGAGANVLTF
TRBV5-1	20	TRBJ2-2	.	CASSLGFGSSGRTVTGELFF
TRBV6-1	14	TRBJ2-3	.	CASSVDRVTDTQYF
TRBV28	18	TRBJ2-5	.	CASSLWGTSGSLQETQYF
TRBV11-2	16	TRBJ2-1	.	CASSSKGLAGGREQFF
TRBV2	15	TRBJ2-7	.	CASSGQGRLSYEQYF
TRBV15	16	TRBJ1-3	.	CATSRDVTGRTGVIYF
TRBV29-1	13	TRBJ2-5	.	CSVRGQGMREQYF
TRBV5-1	15	TRBJ2-1	.	CASTSGTGVTNEQFF
TRBV28	15	TRBJ1-1	.	CASSHRESRGTEAFF
TRBV28	14	TRBJ1-1	.	CASSPAPGLTEAFF
TRBV28	15	TRBJ1-6	.	CASSEIGESGSPLHF
TRBV4-2	20	TRBJ2-7	.	CASSQSGAGAAASYSYEQYF
TRBV6-1	13	TRBJ2-5	.	CASRDGQREAQYF
TRBV5-1	16	TRBJ2-1	.	CASSLVGTSSYNEQFF
TRBV19	14	TRBJ1-2	once	CASSTPGQGPGYTF
TRBV27	12	TRBJ1-4	.	CASSFPGEKLFF
TRBV28	17	TRBJ1-6	few	CASRLVREGGNNSPLHF
TRBV30	19	TRBJ2-1	.	CAWNSITVGTGGSYNEQFF
TRBV15	17	TRBJ2-2	once	CATSRDPPPTGDGELFF
TRBV6-6	14	TRBJ1-2	.	CASSYSTIGYGYTF
TRBV29-1	11	TRBJ1-1	.	CSVGEVTEAFF
TRBV6-1	13	TRBJ1-5	.	CASRGQGDQPQHF
TRBV5-6	14	TRBJ1-2	.	CASSLDGGGYGYTF
TRBV9	13	TRBJ2-5	.	CASSVIGGETQYF
TRBV19	16	TRBJ2-1	.	CASSMARIVRYNEQFF
TRBV7-2	15	TRBJ2-1	.	CASSLGQITYNEQFF
TRBV18	16	TRBJ1-1	.	CASSPPGQEMNTEAFF
TRBV27	15	TRBJ1-1	few	CASSLTGTVNTEAFF